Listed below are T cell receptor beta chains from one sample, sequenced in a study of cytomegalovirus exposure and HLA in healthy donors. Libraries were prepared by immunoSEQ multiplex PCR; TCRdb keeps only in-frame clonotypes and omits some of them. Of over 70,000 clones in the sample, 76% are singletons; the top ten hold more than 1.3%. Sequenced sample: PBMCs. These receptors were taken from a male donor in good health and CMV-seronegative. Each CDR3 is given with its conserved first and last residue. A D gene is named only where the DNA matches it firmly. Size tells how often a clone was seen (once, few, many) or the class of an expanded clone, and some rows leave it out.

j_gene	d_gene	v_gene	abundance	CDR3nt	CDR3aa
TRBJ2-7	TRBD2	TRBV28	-	TGTGCCAGCAGTTCCCCGACTAGCGGCAGATTCTCCTACGAGCAGTACTTC	CASSSPTSGRFSYEQYF
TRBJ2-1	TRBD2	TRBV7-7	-	TGTGCCAGCAGCACCGCCGTCAGACTAGCGGGGGAGTACAATGAGCAGTTCTTC	CASSTAVRLAGEYNEQFF
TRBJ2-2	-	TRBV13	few	TGTGCCAGCAGCCCCCCGTGGGAGGAAGTTGAAACCGGGGAGCTGTTTTTT	CASSPPWEEVETGELFF
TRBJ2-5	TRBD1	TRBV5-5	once	TGTGCCAGCAGTACAGGGGAAGAGACCCAGTACTTC	CASSTGEETQYF
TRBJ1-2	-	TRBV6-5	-	TGTGCCGCCTCAAATGAGCTTAATACCTATGGCTACACCTTC	CAASNELNTYGYTF
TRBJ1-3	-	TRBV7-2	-	TGTGCCAGCAGCTTAGACCGCCGGACAGTCTCTGGAAACACCATATATTTT	CASSLDRRTVSGNTIYF
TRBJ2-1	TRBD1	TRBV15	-	TGTGCCACCAGCAGAGTGACAGGGGCCAATCAGCAGTTCTTC	CATSRVTGANQQFF
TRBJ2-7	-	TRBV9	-	TGTGCCAGCAGCCCCCGACAGGACCGTTTTTCCTACGAGCAGTACTTC	CASSPRQDRFSYEQYF
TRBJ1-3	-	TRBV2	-	TGTGCCAGCGCGGGGCTCTCTGGAAACACCATATATTTT	CASAGLSGNTIYF
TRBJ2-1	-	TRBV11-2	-	TGTGCCAGCAGCTTAGGTCCAATGAATGAGCAGTTCTTC	CASSLGPMNEQFF
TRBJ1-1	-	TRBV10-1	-	TGCGCCAGCAGTGCACAGGGGAACACTGAAGCTTTCTTT	CASSAQGNTEAFF
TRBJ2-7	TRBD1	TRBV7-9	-	TGTGCCAGCAGCCTCCGACAGGGTTCCTACGAGCAGTACTTC	CASSLRQGSYEQYF
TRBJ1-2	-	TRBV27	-	TGTGCCAGCAGTTTAGTATCCCGCCAGGGGTATCACTATGGCTACACCTTC	CASSLVSRQGYHYGYTF
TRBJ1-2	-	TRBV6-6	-	TGTGCCAGCAGCCTCGACAGCAACTATGGCTACACCTTC	CASSLDSNYGYTF
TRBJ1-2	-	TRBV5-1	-	TGCGCCAGCAGCTTGGGGGCGGGGGACGGCTACACCTTC	CASSLGAGDGYTF
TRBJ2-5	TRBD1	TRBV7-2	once	TGTGCCAGCAGCCCGGGACAGGGATCGTACCAAGAGACCCAGTACTTC	CASSPGQGSYQETQYF
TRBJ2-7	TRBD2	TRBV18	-	TGTGCCAGCTCACCAACTACTAGCGGGAGTCGCGAGCAGTACTTC	CASSPTTSGSREQYF
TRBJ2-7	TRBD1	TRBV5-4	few	TGTGCCAGCAGCGGGGACAGTCGCCCCTACGAGCAGTACTTC	CASSGDSRPYEQYF
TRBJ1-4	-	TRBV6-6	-	TGTGCCAGCACCTTGGGGAGATCAACTAATGAAAAACTGTTTTTT	CASTLGRSTNEKLFF
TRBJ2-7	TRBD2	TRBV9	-	TGTGCCAGCAGTCCCGGGACTACCTCTTTGGAGCAGTACTTC	CASSPGTTSLEQYF
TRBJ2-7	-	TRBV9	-	TGTGCCAGCAGCGTAGGGACTCTAAGCTCCTACGAGCAGTACTTC	CASSVGTLSSYEQYF
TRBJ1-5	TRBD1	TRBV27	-	TGTGCCAGCAGTTTCAGGGGGCTTGGACAGCCCCAGCATTTT	CASSFRGLGQPQHF
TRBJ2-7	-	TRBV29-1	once	TGCAGCGTTGAAGATCGGCTGGGGGGTTCCTACGAGCAGTACTTC	CSVEDRLGGSYEQYF
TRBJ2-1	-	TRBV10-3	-	TGTGCCATCAGTGAGTCCTCGGGGGTTGGGGAGCAGTTCTTC	CAISESSGVGEQFF
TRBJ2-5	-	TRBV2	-	TGTGCCAGCAGTGAGACAGGATACCAAGAGACCCAGTACTTC	CASSETGYQETQYF
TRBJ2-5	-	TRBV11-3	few	TGTGCCAGCAGCGCGGGCCTTAGAGCAGAGACCCAGTACTTC	CASSAGLRAETQYF
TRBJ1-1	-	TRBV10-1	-	TGCGCCAGCAGTGAGCGCACCGCAGGCACTGAAGCTTTCTTT	CASSERTAGTEAFF